This entry concerns a single T cell receptor (beta chain). Treatment given: preoperative locoregional IRX-2 cytokine immunotherapy. The V and J ends lost 5 bases and 4 bases respectively, with 23 bases between them. Germline V gene lookup returns CDR1 LGHNA and CDR2 YSLEER. The CDR3 consists of 17 residues. This record belongs to a study of preoperative IRX-2 immunotherapy in early breast cancer. Here immunoSEQ multiplex PCR was the method, and the copy in TCRdb shows in-frame clones only, minus some. Of around 60,000 clones in the sample, roughly 95% were seen once. The chain links TRBV4-3 to TRBJ1-2, with D possibly TRBD1 on 5 matching bases. The TCR was taken from a human donor with breast cancer. The specimen was obtained from a patient treated with IRX-2 immunotherapy. The CDR3 DNA sequence: TGCGCCAGCAGCAACAGAAGGGGTTTTGGTCCCTCCTATGGCTACACCTTC. It encodes CASSNRRGFGPSYGYTF.